This T cell receptor beta chain derives from a study of T-cell memory formation after mild COVID-19. Points from the study as a whole: CD4+ contracting clones were mainly CM and EM; CD8+ ones, EMRA.

Note on this clonotype: The antigen is not known.

In TCRdb, the 5' RACE reads were re-called with MiXCR into one record per CDR3 protein. Among under 350,000 distinct CDR3 sequences listed, about a sixth were seen once. The CDR3 extends over 17 amino acids. V shed 5 bases and J 2 bases; nucleotides not matched to a gene: 7. Looked up from germline, CDR1 is SEHNR and CDR2 is FQNEAQ (reference sequence). The sample comprised PBMCs or a T cell subset sorted from them (not recorded which). The chain recombines TRBV7-9 with TRBJ2-3; 13 bases map to TRBD2. This TCR was recovered from a young man who had mild COVID-19 (a few samples of this study predate the infection). Cell type and time point are not known. The CDR3 spells CASSGGLAGLTTDTQYF. The CDR3 DNA is TGTGCCAGCAGCGGGGGACTAGCGGGGCTTACCACAGATACGCAGTATTTT.